This T cell receptor beta chain was documented in a study of blood T cell repertoires in COVID-19. The germline V gene has CDR1 LNHDA and CDR2 SQIVND (reference sequence). The CDR3 runs 15 residues. The V and J ends lost 3 bases and 7 bases, in that order; junction bases with no gene match: 10. Original handling: Reference gene primer amplification gave nucleated cell count estimates. Only in-frame clones appear in the TCRdb table, and some are missing; sequencing was by immunoSEQ multiplex PCR. That table supplies the V and J calls and clone size; D and trimming were determined from the DNA. The sample carries roughly 500,000 clones, approximately 90% recorded once. Residents of approximately 25 US areas, aged about 18 to 95 years, made up the participants. Participants reported their clinical history, and cohort assignment relied on those reports.

This TCR derives from a woman in her fifties or sixties who had recovered from COVID-19. The specimen sequenced was PBMCs or T cells enriched from blood (not recorded which). V is TRBV19 and J is TRBJ2-7; 9 bases align to TRBD1. The CDR3, as DNA: TGTGCCAGTAGTATCGAGGGGACAGGGCTCGTGGAGCAGTACTTC. It specifies CASSIEGTGLVEQYF.